The following is a T cell receptor (beta chain) sequence with its context. Antigen unknown. The entry originates in a study of shared clonotypes between healthy human individuals. Overall study findings and caveats: The represented genetic and exposure-history diversity was limited by the small number of donors.

This table comes from immunoSEQ multiplex PCR, and its TCRdb copy is limited to in-frame clones, with some not included. The table shows over a million clones, with about 84% occurring only once. V was pared by 4 bases and J by 1 base, with 12 bases between. The germline CDR1 and CDR2 sequences are SGDLS and YYNGEE. CDR3 length: 14 residues. Sequencing used memory CD4+ T cells from PBMCs. Subset in this sample: CD45RA-negative fraction. This sequence originates from a man aged 18 to 29 in good health. Some clones in this sample may be carry-over from other donors' samples. The V gene is TRBV9, the J gene TRBJ2-7; a weak D match, TRBD1 (6 bases). Here the CDR3 reads CASSLRTDSYEQYF. The CDR3 nucleotides read TGTGCCAGCAGCTTACGGACAGATTCCTACGAGCAGTACTTC.